This is a list of T cell receptor beta chains from one sample in a study of shared clonotypes between healthy human individuals. Measured with immunoSEQ multiplex PCR; TCRdb has only the in-frame clones, and not every one. The data contain a few hundred thousand clones, about nine tenths of them singletons. Material: memory CD8+ T cells sorted from blood. The receptors shown here come from a man aged 18 to 29 in good health. The CDR3 runs from the conserved cysteine through the conserved F or W. A D gene is named only where the DNA matches it firmly. The size field is filled for only some rows; it gives once, few, many or a size class.

-	TRBV7-8	-	TRBJ1-5	CASSLSRKSNQPQHF	TGTGCCAGTAGCTTATCACGTAAGAGCAATCAGCCCCAGCATTTT
-	TRBV4-2	-	TRBJ1-2	CASSLLMGVNYGYTF	TGTGCCAGCAGCCTCCTGATGGGGGTAAACTATGGCTACACCTTC
-	TRBV5-1	TRBD2	TRBJ2-7	CASSQGLAGPTYEQYF	TGCGCCAGCAGCCAAGGACTAGCGGGACCGACCTACGAGCAGTACTTC
once	TRBV13	-	TRBJ2-7	CASSTDSRKYF	TGTGCCAGCAGCACGGACAGTCGAAAGTACTTC
-	TRBV27	-	TRBJ2-2	CASSPRGPNTGELFF	TGTGCCAGCAGTCCTCGGGGCCCGAACACCGGGGAGCTGTTTTTT
few	TRBV2	-	TRBJ1-6	CASSVTGPNNSPLHF	TGTGCCAGCAGTGTAACCGGGCCAAATAATTCACCCCTCCACTTT
-	TRBV9	-	TRBJ2-2	CASSVASGVDTGELFF	TGTGCCAGCAGCGTAGCATCGGGGGTTGACACCGGGGAGCTGTTTTTT
-	TRBV7-9	-	TRBJ1-4	CASSHNPEKLFF	TGTGCCAGCAGCCACAACCCTGAAAAACTGTTTTTT
-	TRBV28	-	TRBJ2-2	CASSIYWGSVSGELFF	TGTGCCAGCAGCATATATTGGGGGTCCGTGTCCGGGGAGCTGTTTTTT
-	TRBV2	TRBD2	TRBJ2-3	CASSEDLAGYTDTQYF	TGTGCCAGCAGTGAAGATCTAGCGGGGTACACAGATACGCAGTATTTT
-	TRBV28	-	TRBJ2-1	CASRYRGRGEIIYNEQFF	TGTGCCAGCAGATATCGAGGAAGGGGGGAGATCATCTACAATGAGCAGTTCTTC
-	TRBV27	-	TRBJ2-7	CASSLGVVSYEQYF	TGTGCCAGCAGTTTAGGGGTAGTCTCCTACGAGCAGTACTTC
-	TRBV6-1	TRBD1	TRBJ2-7	CASSEIPPSQGMYEQYF	TGTGCCAGCAGTGAAATCCCCCCCTCACAGGGGATGTACGAGCAGTACTTC
-	TRBV6-5	-	TRBJ1-2	CASSYSAGTYGYTF	TGTGCCAGCAGTTACTCTGCAGGGACCTATGGCTACACCTTC
-	TRBV4-3	-	TRBJ2-7	CASSQETDYYEQYF	TGCGCCAGCAGCCAAGAAACAGACTACTACGAGCAGTACTTC
-	TRBV13	-	TRBJ2-7	CASSLGLMGLEQYF	TGTGCCAGCAGCTTAGGCCTAATGGGCCTAGAGCAGTACTTC
-	TRBV9	TRBD2	TRBJ2-5	CASSDGTSGVYQETQYF	TGTGCCAGCAGCGACGGGACTAGCGGAGTGTACCAAGAGACCCAGTACTTC
-	TRBV5-1	-	TRBJ2-7	CASSYRVHEQYF	TGCGCCAGCAGCTACAGGGTCCACGAGCAGTACTTC
-	TRBV9	TRBD1	TRBJ2-7	CASSVGKGQSHEQYF	TGTGCCAGCAGCGTAGGGAAGGGACAGTCACACGAGCAGTACTTC
-	TRBV2	-	TRBJ2-7	CASTAGTHYDGQYF	TGTGCCAGCACCGCCGGGACTCACTACGATGGGCAGTACTTC
-	TRBV10-3	-	TRBJ2-7	CAISEISYEQYF	TGTGCCATCAGTGAGATAAGTTACGAGCAGTACTTC
-	TRBV28	TRBD1	TRBJ1-1	CASSLERTGLNTEAFF	TGTGCCAGCAGTTTAGAAAGGACAGGGCTGAACACTGAAGCTTTCTTT
-	TRBV7-9	-	TRBJ2-5	CASSFGEQETQYF	TGTGCCAGCAGCTTTGGGGAGCAAGAGACCCAGTACTTC
-	TRBV5-6	-	TRBJ2-1	CASSLEFLTVRGHEQFF	TGTGCCAGCAGCTTGGAATTTCTGACAGTGCGGGGCCATGAGCAGTTCTTC
-	TRBV18	-	TRBJ2-7	CASSPEELSYEQYF	TGTGCCAGCTCACCTGAGGAGTTGAGCTACGAGCAGTACTTC
-	TRBV30	TRBD2	TRBJ2-1	CAWSRLAGELRVQFF	TGTGCCTGGAGTAGACTAGCGGGAGAGTTAAGGGTTCAGTTCTTC
-	TRBV5-1	-	TRBJ2-1	CASSLGQSSYNEQFF	TGCGCCAGCAGCTTGGGACAAAGCTCCTACAATGAGCAGTTCTTC
-	TRBV7-9	-	TRBJ2-5	CASSSVRETQYF	TGTGCCAGCAGCTCAGTAAGAGAGACCCAGTACTTC
once	TRBV7-2	-	TRBJ2-1	CASSDNLGLGEQFF	TGTGCCAGCAGCGATAACCTAGGCCTCGGGGAGCAGTTCTTC
-	TRBV7-8	TRBD2	TRBJ2-1	CASSHGTSRPGEQFF	TGTGCCAGCAGCCACGGGACTAGCAGGCCTGGGGAGCAGTTCTTC
-	TRBV29-1	TRBD2	TRBJ2-1	CSVRPSGYNEQFF	TGCAGCGTTCGACCTAGCGGGTACAATGAGCAGTTCTTC
many	TRBV5-5	-	TRBJ2-7	CASSTDSYEQYF	TGTGCCAGCAGCACGGACAGCTACGAGCAGTACTTC
-	TRBV6-4	-	TRBJ2-3	CASSPGTLSTDTQYF	TGTGCCAGCAGTCCCGGGACGTTAAGCACAGATACGCAGTATTTT
-	TRBV6-6	TRBD2	TRBJ2-1	CASSSTSGNYNEQFF	TGTGCCAGCAGTTCAACTAGCGGGAATTACAATGAGCAGTTCTTC
-	TRBV7-6	TRBD1	TRBJ1-6	CASSPRTGSNSPLHF	TGTGCCAGCAGCCCCCGGACAGGGTCGAATTCACCCCTCCACTTT
-	TRBV4-3	TRBD1	TRBJ2-7	CASSQETGYSYEQYF	TGCGCCAGCAGCCAAGAGACAGGGTACTCCTACGAGCAGTACTTC
-	TRBV9	TRBD2	TRBJ2-7	CASSVGLAESSYEQYF	TGTGCCAGCAGCGTAGGGCTAGCGGAGAGCTCCTACGAGCAGTACTTC
-	TRBV7-3	TRBD2	TRBJ2-1	CASSVSGGLGDEQFF	TGTGCCAGCAGCGTTAGCGGGGGCTTGGGGGATGAGCAGTTCTTC
-	TRBV5-1	-	TRBJ1-1	CASSPVGGGTEAFF	TGCGCCAGCAGCCCGGTCGGGGGCGGAACTGAAGCTTTCTTT